The 13 T cell receptor beta chains below come from one sample, sequenced in a study of multiple sclerosis patients with progressive multifocal leukoencephalopathy. Stated time point: before natalizumab initiation. Assay used: immunoSEQ multiplex PCR; TCRdb lists only in-frame clones, some missing. The data contain roughly 31,000 clones, 89% of them singletons. The sequenced sample consisted of PBMCs. Receptors originate from a human donor with multiple sclerosis.

This clone was seen only once. V and J are TRBV18 and TRBJ2-1; no clear D gene. Trimming removed 1 base at V and 0 bases at J, with 4 bases between. This CDR3 is built from 14 residues. The germline gives CDR1 KGHSH, CDR2 LQKENI. The DNA for the CDR3 is TGTGCCAGCTCACCACAGAGCTCCTACAATGAGCAGTTCTTC. It is translated as CASSPQSSYNEQFF.

The genes are TRBV6-5 and TRBJ1-6; no definite D call. Germline CDR1 MNHEY, CDR2 SVGAGI. The V end lost 6 bases, the J end lost 7 bases, and 13 bases lay between the germline ends. This CDR3 has 14 residues. The CDR3 sequence: CASSPRPTNSPLHF. The CDR3 region has the DNA TGTGCCAGCAGCCCGAGGCCAACAAATTCACCCCTCCACTTT.

CDR3 DNA sequence: TGTGCCAGCAGTTTAGGACAGGGATTTAGCAATCAGCCCCAGCATTTT. Translation: CASSLGQGFSNQPQHF. The chain is built from TRBV28 and TRBJ1-5; 8 bases line up with TRBD1. Germline values: CDR1 MDHEN, CDR2 SYDVKM. The CDR3 is 16 residues long. The V and J ends lost 2 bases and 0 bases, in that order; junction bases with no gene match: 3.

The sample holds a few counts of this clone. The J gene is TRBJ1-2, the V gene TRBV14; D unclear. CDR1 is SGHDN, CDR2 FVKESK, per germline. This CDR3 is built from 15 residues. V was cut by 0 bases and J by 5 bases, with 13 bases left in between. Here the CDR3 reads CASSQELPGSYGYTF. The CDR3 DNA reads TGTGCCAGCAGCCAAGAATTGCCTGGGAGTTATGGCTACACCTTC. Combining the CDR3 with reference TRBV14 and TRBJ1-2 gives the whole variable domain EAGVTQFPSHSVIEKGQTVTLRCDPISGHDNLYWYRRVMGKEIKFLLHFVKESKQDESGMPNNRFLAERTGGTYSTLKVQPAELEDSGVYFCASSQELPGSYGYTFGSGTRLTVV.

The chain recombines TRBV6-5 with TRBJ2-1; maybe TRBD2 (5 bases). This CDR3 is built from 12 residues. CDR1 and CDR2 (germline): MNHEY, SVGAGI. Trimming left V 4 bases short and J 15 bases short, with 16 bases between. CDR3 nucleotides: TGTGCCAGCAGTTCCCCCCTAGCCAAAGCGTTCTTC. Encoded protein: CASSSPLAKAFF.

V is TRBV12-2 and J is TRBJ2-1; no check of the table's D call, TRBD1, against the DNA was made. TRBV12-2 is deemed a pseudogene. The CDR3 is 12 residues long. The DNA of the CDR3 is TGTGCAAGTCGCTTAAGACAGGCTGAGCAGTTCTTC. Protein sequence: CASRLRQAEQFF.

This chain links TRBV29-1 with TRBJ2-3; no clear D gene. Germline lookup yields CDR1 SQVTM and CDR2 ANQGSEA. V shed 8 bases and J shed 3 bases, with 6 bases lying between them. The CDR3 is 10 amino acids. CDR3: CSTGTDTQYF. The CDR3 nucleotides read TGCAGCACCGGGACAGATACGCAGTATTTT.

The gene calls are TRBV28 and TRBJ1-2; D is possibly TRBD1 (5 bases). Germline values: CDR1 MDHEN, CDR2 SYDVKM. The CDR3 is 14 residues long. V gave up 10 bases and J gave up 0 bases, with 15 bases separating them. The CDR3 protein is CAIPRDRTNYGYTF. CDR3 nucleotide sequence: TGTGCCATACCGCGGGACCGAACTAACTATGGCTACACCTTC.

The V and J genes are TRBV7-9 and TRBJ2-5; D is uncertain. There are 14 residues in the CDR3. The V end lost 3 bases, the J end lost 1 base, and 9 bases lay between the germline ends. Germline-derived CDR1 and CDR2 are SEHNR and FQNEAQ (reference sequence). CDR3 loop: CASSFSGPQETQYF. CDR3 nucleotide sequence: TGTGCCAGCAGCTTCTCGGGCCCCCAAGAGACCCAGTACTTC.

The chain carries TRBV7-9 and TRBJ1-4; 8 nucleotides line up with TRBD1. With V trimmed by 5 bases and J by 7 bases, 6 bases remained unmatched. Germline V CDR1 and CDR2: SEHNR, FQNEAQ (reference sequence). The CDR3 is made up of 14 amino acids. The DNA of the CDR3 is TGTGCCAGCAGCCCTCAGGACAGGGTTGAAAAACTGTTTTTT. This translates into CASSPQDRVEKLFF.

The chain combines TRBV6-5 with TRBJ1-2; TRBD1 agrees at 11 bases. With V trimmed by 2 bases and J by 5 bases, 7 bases remained unmatched. This CDR3 region has 16 residues. Germline CDR1 MNHEY, CDR2 SVGAGI. CDR3 bases: TGTGCCAGCAGTTACACCAGGACAGGGGGCGGGTATGGCTACACCTTC. Encoded protein: CASSYTRTGGGYGYTF.

The chain links TRBV28 to TRBJ1-2; no definite D call. Germline-derived CDR1 and CDR2 are MDHEN and SYDVKM. V was trimmed by 5 bases and J by 6 bases, leaving 16 bases between them. This CDR3 region has 14 residues. The CDR3 DNA follows: TGTGCCAGCAGTCCATCAATCAGAGGTAATGGCTACACCTTC. It translates to CASSPSIRGNGYTF.

The V call is TRBV28, the J call TRBJ2-7, with D unclear. This CDR3 has 13 residues. V lost 6 bases and J 4 bases, leaving 13 bases between the germline ends. Germline V CDR1 and CDR2: MDHEN, SYDVKM. This CDR3 reads CASSPTAPYEQYF. The CDR3, as DNA: TGTGCCAGCAGCCCCACCGCACCATACGAGCAGTACTTC.